This T cell receptor (beta chain) was sequenced in a study of blood T cell repertoires in COVID-19. Across the whole study: Collection of acute and convalescent COVID-19 samples took place in the United States, Italy and Spain. Sample material is recorded as cDNA or gDNA derived from T cells, B-cell-depleted T cells, or PBMCs.

Trimming took 5 bases from V and 2 from J; bases not matched to a gene: 11. CDR3 size: 18 residues. Germline-derived CDR1 and CDR2 are MNHEY and SMNVEV (reference sequence). How the authors handled the data: The authors estimated nucleated cell counts from reference gene primer amplification. Data came from immunoSEQ multiplex PCR; TCRdb stores just in-frame clones and leaves some out. V and J calls and clone size are copied from that table; D and trimming were computed from the DNA. This repertoire shows 200,000 to 250,000 clones, 86% found once; its top ten account for about 12%. This chain connects TRBV27 to TRBJ1-6; 8 nucleotides line up with TRBD1. Sequences were obtained from peripheral blood. This TCR came from a man older than 75 with acute or convalescent COVID-19. As DNA, the CDR3 is TGTGCCAGCAGTACCGGAGGACAGGGAGGAACCTATAATTCACCCCTCCACTTT. Amino acids: CASSTGGQGGTYNSPLHF.